This TCR beta chain is from a study of patients and donors after allogeneic stem cell transplantation. MiXCR, run by TCRdb on the RT-PCR reads, gives a single entry per CDR3 protein. The sample has about 960,000 distinct CDR3 sequences; approximately 19% are singletons. Trimming cost V 2 bases and J 0 bases, with 8 bases left between them. The germline V gene encodes CDR1 MNHEY and CDR2 SMNVEV (reference sequence). The CDR3 spans 15 residues. Sequenced sample: blood, either unsorted or a sorted T cell fraction (not recorded which). The chain links TRBV27 to TRBJ2-1, with D tentatively TRBD1 (5 bases). This TCR was sampled from a human donor who was either an allogeneic HSCT recipient or a stem cell or donor lymphocyte infusion donor (not recorded which). It is not recorded whose cells these are; they may come from a transplant donor. The chain's CDR3 is CASSLAGPSYNEQFF. The CDR3 nucleotides are TGTGCCAGCAGTTTAGCAGGGCCCTCCTACAATGAGCAGTTCTTC.